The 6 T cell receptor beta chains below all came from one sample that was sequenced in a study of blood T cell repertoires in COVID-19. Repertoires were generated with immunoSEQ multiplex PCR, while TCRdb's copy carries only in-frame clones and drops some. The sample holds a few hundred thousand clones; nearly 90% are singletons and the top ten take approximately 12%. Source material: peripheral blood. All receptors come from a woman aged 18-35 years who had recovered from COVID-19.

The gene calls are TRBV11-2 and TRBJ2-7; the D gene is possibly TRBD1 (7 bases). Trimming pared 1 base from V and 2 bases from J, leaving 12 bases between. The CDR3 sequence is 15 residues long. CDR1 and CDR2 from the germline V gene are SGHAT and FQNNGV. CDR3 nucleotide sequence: TGTGCCAGCAGCTTAGGGGGGGACAGAACCTACGAGCAGTACTTC. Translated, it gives CASSLGGDRTYEQYF.

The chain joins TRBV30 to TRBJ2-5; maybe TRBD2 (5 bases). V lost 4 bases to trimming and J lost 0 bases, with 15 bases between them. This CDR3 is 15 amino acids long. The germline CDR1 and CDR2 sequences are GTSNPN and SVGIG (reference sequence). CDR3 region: CAWNSGEKYQETQYF. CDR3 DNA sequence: TGTGCCTGGAATTCTGGGGAGAAGTACCAAGAGACCCAGTACTTC.

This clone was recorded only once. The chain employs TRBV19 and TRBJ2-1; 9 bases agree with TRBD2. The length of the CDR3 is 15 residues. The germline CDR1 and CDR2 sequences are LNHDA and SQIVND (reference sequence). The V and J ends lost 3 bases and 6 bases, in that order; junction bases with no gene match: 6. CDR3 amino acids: CASSIGAGGTNEQFF. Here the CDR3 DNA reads TGTGCCAGTAGTATCGGAGCGGGAGGTACCAATGAGCAGTTCTTC.

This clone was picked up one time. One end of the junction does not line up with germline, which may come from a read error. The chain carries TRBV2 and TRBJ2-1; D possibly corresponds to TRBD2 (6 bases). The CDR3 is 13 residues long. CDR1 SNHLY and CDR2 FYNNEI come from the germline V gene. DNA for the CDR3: TGTGCCAGCAGCGCGGGACCTGCCAATGGGCAGTTCTTC. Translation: CASSAGPANGQFF.

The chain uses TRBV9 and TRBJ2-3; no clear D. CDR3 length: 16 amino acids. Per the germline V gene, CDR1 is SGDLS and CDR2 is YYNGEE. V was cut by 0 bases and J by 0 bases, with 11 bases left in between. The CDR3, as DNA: TGTGCCAGCAGCGTAGGAACAGCCCCTAGCACAGATACGCAGTATTTT. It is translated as CASSVGTAPSTDTQYF.

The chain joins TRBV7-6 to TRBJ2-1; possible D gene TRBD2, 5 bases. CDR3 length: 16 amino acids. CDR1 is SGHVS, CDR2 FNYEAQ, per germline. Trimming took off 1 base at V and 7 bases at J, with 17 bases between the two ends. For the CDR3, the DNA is TGTGCCAGCAGCTTAGAGGCTTCACGGGGTTTAAATGAGCAGTTCTTC. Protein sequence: CASSLEASRGLNEQFF.